Reported below is one TCR beta chain. No antigen is known for it. The sample belongs to a study of OX40 agonist ivuxolimab in advanced cancers. Looking at the study overall: Patients were given ivuxolimab, an antibody that agonizes OX40 (CD134). General study points: Also present in some nonresponders was a low level of normalized T-cell clonal expansion.

Repertoires were generated with immunoSEQ multiplex PCR, while TCRdb's copy carries only in-frame clones and drops some. The sample lists 65,000 to 95,000 clones, roughly 88% occurring once. The germline V gene has CDR1 SGHRS and CDR2 YFSETQ. The V end lost 4 bases, the J end lost 1 base, and 8 bases lay between the germline ends. The CDR3 covers 14 residues. This chain joins TRBV5-1 and TRBJ2-2, with D possibly being TRBD1 (5 bases). This receptor was identified in an adult with an advanced solid tumor such as melanoma, head and neck, liver or kidney cancer. The sample here was CD4+ or CD8+ T cells sorted from blood, taken in a trial of the OX40 agonist ivuxolimab. The CDR3 nucleotides read TGCGCCAGCAGCCTGACAGTGAACACCGGGGAGCTGTTTTTT. The encoded protein is CASSLTVNTGELFF.